This is a list of T cell receptor beta chains from one sample in a study of CD8 T cells in ankylosing spondylitis. One entry per CDR3 protein results from TCRdb running MiXCR on the 5' RACE reads. Among roughly 200,000 distinct CDR3 sequences listed, roughly 13% were seen once. The sequenced material came from blood, either unsorted or a sorted T cell fraction (not recorded which). The receptors were sampled from a male donor with ankylosing spondylitis or in good health (not recorded which). Each CDR3 is given with its conserved first and last residue. The order of the fields is CDR3 length, V gene, D gene, clone size, J gene, CDR3 protein, CDR3 DNA. The D gene is left open where the match is weak. Clone size is not always given. Where it is, it says once, few, many or a class for expanded clones.

17	TRBV5-6	-	few	TRBJ2-3	CASSPAIELGVTDTQYF	TGTGCCAGCAGCCCGGCGATAGAGTTGGGGGTGACAGATACGCAGTATTTT
16	TRBV4-1	TRBD1	few	TRBJ2-1	CASRVSQGDSYNEQFF	TGCGCCAGCAGGGTATCACAGGGGGATTCGTACAATGAGCAGTTCTTC
13	TRBV5-1	-	few	TRBJ2-2	CASSLYVTGELFF	TGCGCCAGCAGCTTGTACGTTACCGGGGAGCTGTTTTTT
15	TRBV2	-	-	TRBJ2-6	CASSFRTSGANVLTF	TGTGCCAGCAGTTTCAGAACTTCTGGGGCCAACGTCCTGACTTTC
15	TRBV10-3	TRBD1	many	TRBJ2-5	CAISESRTGQETQYF	TGTGCCATCAGTGAGTCGAGGACAGGACAAGAGACCCAGTACTTC
14	TRBV10-3	-	-	TRBJ1-2	CAISDATLNEGYTF	TGTGCCATCAGTGACGCCACTCTGAACGAGGGCTACACCTTC
15	TRBV7-8	TRBD2	-	TRBJ2-7	CASSLLAGHSYEQYF	TGTGCCAGCAGCTTACTAGCGGGGCACTCTTACGAGCAGTACTTC
19	TRBV4-1	-	many	TRBJ2-6	CASSQEGHRIMSGANVLTF	TGCGCCAGCAGCCAAGAGGGACACCGTATCATGTCTGGGGCCAACGTCCTGACTTTC
14	TRBV5-1	TRBD1	few	TRBJ2-5	CASSSTGAQETQYF	TGCGCCAGCAGCTCTACAGGGGCCCAAGAGACCCAGTACTTC
18	TRBV2	TRBD1	few	TRBJ2-4	CACSHRSDRVQAKNIQYF	TGTGCCTGCAGTCACCGCTCGGACAGGGTTCAAGCCAAAAACATTCAGTACTTC
13	TRBV12-3/TRBV12-4	-	-	TRBJ2-3	CASSLLRTDTQYF	TGTGCCAGCAGTCTCCTCCGCACAGATACGCAGTATTTT
14	TRBV7-6	TRBD2	-	TRBJ2-7	CASSLAPSGHEQYF	TGTGCCAGCAGCTTAGCACCTAGCGGCCACGAGCAGTACTTC
16	TRBV30	TRBD1	many	TRBJ1-1	CAWSVLLQGGSTEAFF	TGTGCCTGGAGCGTCCTCTTACAGGGGGGAAGTACTGAAGCTTTCTTT
14	TRBV12-3/TRBV12-4	TRBD1	few	TRBJ1-5	CASSSDRDDQPQHF	TGTGCCAGCAGTTCGGACAGGGACGATCAGCCCCAGCATTTT
15	TRBV20-1	-	-	TRBJ1-6	CSARADMEDSSPLHF	TGCAGTGCTAGGGCGGACATGGAAGATAGCTCACCCCTCCACTTT
13	TRBV25-1	-	few	TRBJ2-3	CASSGGLADTQYF	TGTGCCAGCAGCGGCGGGTTAGCGGATACGCAGTATTTT
14	TRBV5-1	-	many	TRBJ2-5	CASSLGSVQETQYF	TGCGCCAGCAGCTTGGGCTCGGTCCAAGAGACCCAGTACTTC
15	TRBV6-1	TRBD2	-	TRBJ2-3	CASRGDGGTTDTQYF	TGTGCCAGCAGAGGTGACGGGGGGACCACAGATACGCAGTATTTT
15	TRBV27	-	-	TRBJ2-2	CASGLDPLNTGELFF	TGTGCCAGCGGGCTCGACCCCCTGAACACCGGGGAGCTGTTTTTT
17	TRBV4-1	-	-	TRBJ1-2	CASSQVSVGGPSYGYTF	TGCGCCAGCAGCCAAGTTTCTGTGGGGGGGCCCAGCTATGGCTACACCTTC
16	TRBV27	-	few	TRBJ2-7	CASSLSVAGYSYEQYF	TGTGCCAGCAGTTTATCGGTAGCTGGTTACTCCTACGAGCAGTACTTC
13	TRBV10-2	-	-	TRBJ2-7	CASRDITGYEQYF	TGCGCCAGCAGGGACATAACGGGGTACGAGCAGTACTTC
14	TRBV6-1	-	few	TRBJ2-4	CASRGVGSWDIQYF	TGTGCCAGCAGGGGGGTGGGTAGCTGGGACATTCAGTACTTC
17	TRBV27	TRBD1	-	TRBJ2-2	CASSSPETGGHTGELFF	TGTGCCAGCAGTTCCCCCGAGACAGGGGGACACACCGGGGAGCTGTTTTTT
16	TRBV28	TRBD2	-	TRBJ2-5	CASSLSPTSGEETQYF	TGTGCCAGCAGTTTGTCCCCGACTAGCGGGGAAGAGACCCAGTACTTC
14	TRBV4-1	TRBD2	-	TRBJ2-7	CASSPGLVGYEQYF	TGCGCCAGCAGCCCGGGACTAGTTGGTTACGAGCAGTACTTC
11	TRBV20-1	-	few	TRBJ2-1	CSARFAAEQFF	TGCAGTGCTAGGTTCGCGGCTGAGCAGTTCTTC
14	TRBV12-3/TRBV12-4	-	many	TRBJ2-7	CASSSHRGSYEQYF	TGTGCCAGCAGCTCCCATCGAGGCTCCTACGAGCAGTACTTC
16	TRBV20-1	TRBD2	-	TRBJ2-3	CSVEDLLASITDTQYF	TGCAGTGTAGAGGACTTACTAGCGTCTATCACAGATACGCAGTATTTT
17	TRBV9	TRBD1	-	TRBJ2-3	CASSADWGQGTADTQYF	TGTGCCAGCAGCGCCGACTGGGGACAGGGGACGGCAGATACGCAGTATTTT
13	TRBV27	-	many	TRBJ1-1	CASSLGGGLEAFF	TGTGCCAGCAGTTTAGGGGGAGGGCTTGAAGCTTTCTTT
16	TRBV7-2	TRBD2	few	TRBJ2-3	CASSFPRGSYTDTQYF	TGTGCCAGCAGCTTTCCCCGCGGGAGTTACACAGATACGCAGTATTTT
15	TRBV12-3/TRBV12-4	TRBD2	few	TRBJ2-1	CASKTGTITYNEQFF	TGTGCCAGCAAAACCGGGACTATCACCTACAATGAGCAGTTCTTC
15	TRBV12-3/TRBV12-4	-	medium-sized	TRBJ1-5	CASSHVYRADQPQHF	TGTGCCAGCAGCCATGTTTATAGGGCCGATCAGCCCCAGCATTTT
16	TRBV18	-	-	TRBJ2-4	CASSLTGNLAKNIQYF	TGTGCCAGCTCACTTACGGGGAATTTAGCCAAAAACATTCAGTACTTC
15	TRBV7-9	-	-	TRBJ2-7	CASSLTAGPAYEQYF	TGTGCCAGCAGCTTAACCGCGGGGCCAGCCTACGAGCAGTACTTC
17	TRBV12-3/TRBV12-4	TRBD1	many	TRBJ1-5	CASSLGPTGNSNQPQHF	TGTGCCAGCAGTTTAGGCCCGACAGGGAACAGCAATCAGCCCCAGCATTTT
17	TRBV7-2	-	-	TRBJ1-1	CASSLPGRSALNTEAFF	TGTGCCAGCAGCTTACCCGGCAGGTCCGCCCTGAACACTGAAGCTTTCTTT
15	TRBV12-3/TRBV12-4	-	many	TRBJ1-1	CASSPPKGGWTEAFF	TGTGCCAGCAGTCCGCCCAAGGGGGGCTGGACTGAAGCTTTCTTT
14	TRBV6-1	-	-	TRBJ1-2	CALNLQVTNYGYTF	TGTGCCTTAAACCTCCAAGTCACTAACTATGGCTACACCTTC
19	TRBV12-2	-	few	TRBJ2-2	CASRPRGTSRKSNTGELFF	TGTGCAAGTCGCCCGAGGGGGACTAGCAGAAAATCCAACACCGGGGAGCTGTTTTTT
13	TRBV7-2	-	-	TRBJ2-1	CASSWRGHNEQFF	TGTGCCAGCAGCTGGAGGGGGCACAATGAGCAGTTCTTC
14	TRBV15	-	few	TRBJ2-2	CATRSGPYTGELFF	TGTGCCACCAGGTCCGGGCCCTACACCGGGGAGCTGTTTTTT
13	TRBV20-1	-	-	TRBJ2-3	CSAREQFTDTQYF	TGCAGTGCTAGAGAACAGTTCACAGATACGCAGTATTTT
14	TRBV4-1	TRBD1	few	TRBJ1-1	CASRGTAINTEAFF	TGCGCCAGCAGGGGGACAGCGATTAACACTGAAGCTTTCTTT
16	TRBV19	-	few	TRBJ1-1	CASSMGQNLMNTEAFF	TGTGCCAGTAGCATGGGACAAAACCTTATGAACACTGAAGCTTTCTTT